This TCR beta chain was sequenced for a study of identical twins. Study-level results: Insertions ran lower in abundant cord blood beta clonotypes, though not in memory repertoires. Where out-of-frame alpha sequences were twin-shared, they showed excess low generation probability. Sequences that were beta out-of-frame showed weaker excess twin sharing.

This clonotype has just a few counts. Its specificity is not known. One entry per CDR3 protein, called by TCRdb with MiXCR from the 5' RACE reads. The table has 400,000 to 600,000 distinct CDR3 sequences, around 22% seen once. Germline V gene sequence: CDR1 KGHDR, CDR2 SFDVKD. The CDR3 runs 18 residues. The V segment lost 2 bases and the J segment 1 base; nucleotides outside the gene matches: 12. This sample also belongs to another study, concerning yellow fever vaccine responses in identical twins. This second study notes: Twins' T cell vaccine responses reportedly looked partly convergent, partly personalized.

The V call is TRBV24-1, the J call TRBJ1-1; 7 bases are shared with TRBD1. The clonotype was recovered from a woman under 30 in good health. Sequenced: CD4+ T cells sorted from blood. The CDR3 bases are TGTGCCACCAGTGATTGCCCGGGACAGATACTAAGGAACACTGAAGCTTTCTTT. Amino acid sequence: CATSDCPGQILRNTEAFF.